This T cell receptor (beta chain) stems from a study of technical replicates of blood from several donors. The protocol was immunoSEQ multiplex PCR, while the TCRdb copy is restricted to in-frame clones and leaves out a portion. Found here are more than 90,000 clones, 85% to 95% of them singletons; the top ten hold about 0.37%. This sequence was found in a human donor in good health. The sequencing input was T cells isolated from PBMCs.

Here the CDR3 reads CSVVGLDEKLFF. DNA for the CDR3: TGCAGCGTTGTTGGACTCGATGAAAAACTGTTTTTT. The chain links TRBV29-1 to TRBJ1-4; D is uncertain. The CDR3 spans 12 residues. The V gene's germline CDR1 is SQVTM and CDR2 ANQGSEA. Trimming took 4 bases from V and 6 from J, leaving 9 bases between them.